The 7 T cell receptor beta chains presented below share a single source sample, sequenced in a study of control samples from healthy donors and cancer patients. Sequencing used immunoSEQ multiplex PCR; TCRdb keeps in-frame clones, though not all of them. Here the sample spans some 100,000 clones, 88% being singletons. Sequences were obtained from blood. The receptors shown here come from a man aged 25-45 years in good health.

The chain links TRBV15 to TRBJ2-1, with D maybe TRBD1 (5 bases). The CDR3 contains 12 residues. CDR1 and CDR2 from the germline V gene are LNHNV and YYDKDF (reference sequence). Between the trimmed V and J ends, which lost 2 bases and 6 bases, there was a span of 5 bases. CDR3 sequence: CATSRQGNEQFF. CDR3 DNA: TGTGCCACCAGCAGACAGGGCAATGAGCAGTTCTTC.

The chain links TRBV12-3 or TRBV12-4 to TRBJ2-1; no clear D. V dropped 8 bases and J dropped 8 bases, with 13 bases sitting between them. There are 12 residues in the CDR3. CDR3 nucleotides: TGTGCCAGCTCCCGTGGTGCGGATGAGCAGTTCTTC. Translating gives CASSRGADEQFF.

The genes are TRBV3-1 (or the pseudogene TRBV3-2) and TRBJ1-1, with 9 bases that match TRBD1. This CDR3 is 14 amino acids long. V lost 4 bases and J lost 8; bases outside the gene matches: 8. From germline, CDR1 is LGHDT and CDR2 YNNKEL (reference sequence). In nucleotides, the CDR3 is TGTGCCAGCAGCCGATCCGGGACAGGGTTGGAAGCTTTCTTT. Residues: CASSRSGTGLEAFF.

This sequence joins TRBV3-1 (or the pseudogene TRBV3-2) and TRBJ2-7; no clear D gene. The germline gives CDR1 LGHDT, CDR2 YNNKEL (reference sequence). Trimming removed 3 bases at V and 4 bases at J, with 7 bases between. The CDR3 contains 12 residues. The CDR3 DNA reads TGTGCCAGCAGCCAGGTTGAATACGAGCAGTACTTC. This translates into CASSQVEYEQYF.

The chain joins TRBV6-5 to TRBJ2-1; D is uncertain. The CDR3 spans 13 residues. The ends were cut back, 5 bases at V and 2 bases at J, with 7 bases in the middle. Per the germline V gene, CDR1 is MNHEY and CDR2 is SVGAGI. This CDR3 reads CASSTITYNEQFF. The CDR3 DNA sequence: TGTGCCAGCAGTACCATTACCTACAATGAGCAGTTCTTC.

CDR3: CASSWGTQPQHF. DNA of the CDR3: TGTGCCAGTAGTTGGGGTACTCAGCCCCAGCATTTT. V is TRBV19 and J is TRBJ1-5; no firm D call. The germline V gene encodes CDR1 LNHDA and CDR2 SQIVND (reference sequence). With 5 bases removed from V and 6 bases from J, the gap between germline ends came to 8 bases. The CDR3 sequence is 12 residues long. Using reference TRBV19 and TRBJ1-5 for the parts outside the CDR3, the full variable domain is DGGITQSPKYLFRKEGQNVTLSCEQNLNHDAMYWYRQDPGQGLRLIYYSQIVNDFQKGDIAEGYSVSREKKESFPLTVTSAQKNPTAFYLCASSWGTQPQHFGDGTRLSIL.

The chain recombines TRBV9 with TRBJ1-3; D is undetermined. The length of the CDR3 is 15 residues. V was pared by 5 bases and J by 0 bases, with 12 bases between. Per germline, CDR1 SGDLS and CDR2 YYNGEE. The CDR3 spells CASSELSSSGNTIYF. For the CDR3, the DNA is TGTGCCAGCAGTGAACTCTCGAGCTCTGGAAACACCATATATTTT.